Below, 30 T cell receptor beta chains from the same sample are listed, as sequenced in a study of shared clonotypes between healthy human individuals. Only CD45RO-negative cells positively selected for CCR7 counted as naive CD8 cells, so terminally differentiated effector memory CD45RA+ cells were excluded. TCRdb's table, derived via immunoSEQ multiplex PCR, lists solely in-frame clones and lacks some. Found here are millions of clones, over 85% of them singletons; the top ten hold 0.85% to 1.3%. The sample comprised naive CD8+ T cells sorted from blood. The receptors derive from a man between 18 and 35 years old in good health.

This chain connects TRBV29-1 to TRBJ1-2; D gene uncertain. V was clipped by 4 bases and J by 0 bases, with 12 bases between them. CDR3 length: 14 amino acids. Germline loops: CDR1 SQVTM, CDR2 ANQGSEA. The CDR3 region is CSVVLPIPNYGYTF. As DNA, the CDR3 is TGCAGCGTTGTACTACCGATACCTAACTATGGCTACACCTTC.

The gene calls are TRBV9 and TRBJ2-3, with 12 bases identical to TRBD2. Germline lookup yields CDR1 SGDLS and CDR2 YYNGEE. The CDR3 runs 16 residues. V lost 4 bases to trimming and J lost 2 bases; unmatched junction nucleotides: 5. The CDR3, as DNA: TGTGCCAGCAGCTTATCTAGCGGGGGGGCCACAGATACGCAGTATTTT. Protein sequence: CASSLSSGGATDTQYF.

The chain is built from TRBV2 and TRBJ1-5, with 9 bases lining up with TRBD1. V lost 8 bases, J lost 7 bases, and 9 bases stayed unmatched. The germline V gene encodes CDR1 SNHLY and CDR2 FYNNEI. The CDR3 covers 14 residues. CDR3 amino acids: CASAPGQGAQPQHF. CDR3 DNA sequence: TGTGCCAGCGCCCCGGGACAGGGTGCCCAGCCCCAGCATTTT. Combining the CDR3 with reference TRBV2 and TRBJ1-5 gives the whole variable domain EPEVTQTPSHQVTQMGQEVILRCVPISNHLYFYWYRQILGQKVEFLVSFYNNEISEKSEIFDDQFSVERPDGSNFTLKIRSTKLEDSAMYFCASAPGQGAQPQHFGDGTRLSIL.

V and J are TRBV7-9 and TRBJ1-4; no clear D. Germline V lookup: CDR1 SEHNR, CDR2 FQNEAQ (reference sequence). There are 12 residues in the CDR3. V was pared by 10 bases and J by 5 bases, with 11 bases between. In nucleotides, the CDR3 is TGTGCCACCCGACAAGAAAATGAAAAACTGTTTTTT. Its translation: CATRQENEKLFF.

In DNA form, the CDR3 reads TGTGCCAGCAGTTTGGGGCACTCGGCAAGGCAAGAGACCCAGTACTTC. Translation: CASSLGHSARQETQYF. V and J are TRBV28 and TRBJ2-5, with TRBD1 as a possible D gene (5 bases). This CDR3 contains 16 residues. The germline V gene has CDR1 MDHEN and CDR2 SYDVKM. V was shortened by 3 bases and J by 2 bases, with 16 bases between the two germline ends.

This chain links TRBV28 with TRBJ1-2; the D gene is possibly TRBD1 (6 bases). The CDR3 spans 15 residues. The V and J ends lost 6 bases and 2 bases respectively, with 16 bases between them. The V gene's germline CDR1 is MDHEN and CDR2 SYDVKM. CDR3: CASSPGEFWNYGYTF. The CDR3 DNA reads TGTGCCAGCAGCCCAGGGGAGTTCTGGAACTATGGCTACACCTTC.

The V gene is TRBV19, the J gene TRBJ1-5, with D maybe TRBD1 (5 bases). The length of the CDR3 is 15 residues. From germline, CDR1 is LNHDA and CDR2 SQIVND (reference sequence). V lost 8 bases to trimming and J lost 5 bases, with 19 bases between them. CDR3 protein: CASSPGGMGDQPQHF. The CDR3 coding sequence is TGTGCCAGTTCTCCTGGGGGAATGGGAGATCAGCCCCAGCATTTT.

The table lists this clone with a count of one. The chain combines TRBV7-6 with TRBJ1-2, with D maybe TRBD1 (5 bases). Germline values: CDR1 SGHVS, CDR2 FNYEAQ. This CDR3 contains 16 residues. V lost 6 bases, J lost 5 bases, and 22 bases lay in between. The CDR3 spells CASSAVVGEREYGYTF. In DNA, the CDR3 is TGTGCCAGCAGTGCGGTGGTGGGGGAAAGAGAATATGGCTACACCTTC.

CDR3 DNA sequence: TGTGCCAGCAGTTACCTGGGGGTGCAGGGGACCTACGAGCAGTACTTC. Translation gives CASSYLGVQGTYEQYF. The chain employs TRBV6-5 and TRBJ2-7; TRBD1 might be the D (6 bases). The CDR3 extends over 16 amino acids. Germline V gene sequence: CDR1 MNHEY, CDR2 SVGAGI. Trimming left V 2 bases short and J 2 bases short, with 16 bases between.

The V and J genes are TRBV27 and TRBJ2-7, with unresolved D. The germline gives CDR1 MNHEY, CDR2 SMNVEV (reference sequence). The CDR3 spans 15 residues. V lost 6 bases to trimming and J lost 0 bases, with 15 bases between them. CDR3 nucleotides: TGTGCCAGCAGATTGGGTGGGGAAAGCTCCTACGAGCAGTACTTC. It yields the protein CASRLGGESSYEQYF.

In DNA, the CDR3 is TGTGCCAGCAGCCCGGGACTAGTCCAAGAGACCCAGTACTTC. Residues: CASSPGLVQETQYF. The rearrangement joins TRBV11-1 to TRBJ2-5, with TRBD2 matching over 8 bases. Germline loops: CDR1 SGHAT, CDR2 FQDESV (reference sequence). This CDR3 comprises 14 residues. The J segment lost 1 base and the V segment lost 5 bases, leaving 3 bases of the junction unmatched.

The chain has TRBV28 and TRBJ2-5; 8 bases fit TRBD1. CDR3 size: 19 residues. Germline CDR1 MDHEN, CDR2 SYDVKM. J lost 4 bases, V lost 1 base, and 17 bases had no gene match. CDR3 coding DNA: TGTGCCAGCAGTTTATACCCGGGACAGGTTCAGGGTCCAGGAGAGACCCAGTACTTC. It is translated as CASSLYPGQVQGPGETQYF.

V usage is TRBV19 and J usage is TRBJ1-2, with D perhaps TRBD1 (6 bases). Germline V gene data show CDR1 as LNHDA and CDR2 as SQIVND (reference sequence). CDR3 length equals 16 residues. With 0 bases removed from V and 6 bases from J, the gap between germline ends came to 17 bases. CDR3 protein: CASSIDQRGAGDGYTF. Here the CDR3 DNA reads TGTGCCAGTAGTATAGATCAAAGGGGCGCAGGGGATGGCTACACCTTC. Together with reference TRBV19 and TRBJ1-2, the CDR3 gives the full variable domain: DGGITQSPKYLFRKEGQNVTLSCEQNLNHDAMYWYRQDPGQGLRLIYYSQIVNDFQKGDIAEGYSVSREKKESFPLTVTSAQKNPTAFYLCASSIDQRGAGDGYTFGSGTRLTVV.

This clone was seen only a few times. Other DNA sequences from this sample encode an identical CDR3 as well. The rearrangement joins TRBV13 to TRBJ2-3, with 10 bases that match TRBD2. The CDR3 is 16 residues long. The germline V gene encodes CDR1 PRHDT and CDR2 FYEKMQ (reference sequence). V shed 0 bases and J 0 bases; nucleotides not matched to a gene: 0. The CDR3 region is CASSLGLAGSTDTQYF. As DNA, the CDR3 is TGTGCCAGCAGCTTAGGACTAGCGGGGAGCACAGATACGCAGTATTTT.

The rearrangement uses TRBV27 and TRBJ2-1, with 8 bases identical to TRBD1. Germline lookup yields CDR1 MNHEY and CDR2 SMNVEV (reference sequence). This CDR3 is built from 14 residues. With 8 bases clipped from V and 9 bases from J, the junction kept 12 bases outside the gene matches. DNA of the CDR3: TGTGCCAGCGGACCGGGACAGGCCGGCGTTGAGCAGTTCTTC. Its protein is CASGPGQAGVEQFF.

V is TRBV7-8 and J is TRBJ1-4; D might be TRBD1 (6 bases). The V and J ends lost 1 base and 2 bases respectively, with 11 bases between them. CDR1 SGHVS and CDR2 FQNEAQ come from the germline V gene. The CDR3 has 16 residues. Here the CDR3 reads CASSLVQGSTNEKLFF. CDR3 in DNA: TGTGCCAGCAGCTTAGTACAGGGCTCCACTAATGAAAAACTGTTTTTT.

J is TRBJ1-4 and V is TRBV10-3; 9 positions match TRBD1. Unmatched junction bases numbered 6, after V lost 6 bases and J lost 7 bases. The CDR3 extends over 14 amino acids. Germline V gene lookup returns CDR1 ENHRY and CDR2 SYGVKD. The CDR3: CAIRQGAEGEKLFF. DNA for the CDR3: TGTGCCATCAGACAGGGGGCCGAGGGTGAAAAACTGTTTTTT.

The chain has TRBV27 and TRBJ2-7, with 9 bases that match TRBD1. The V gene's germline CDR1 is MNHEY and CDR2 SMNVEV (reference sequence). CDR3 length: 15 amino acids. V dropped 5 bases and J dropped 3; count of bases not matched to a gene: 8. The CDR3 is CASSGWTGVVYEQYF. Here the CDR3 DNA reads TGTGCCAGCAGTGGCTGGACAGGGGTGGTCTACGAGCAGTACTTC.

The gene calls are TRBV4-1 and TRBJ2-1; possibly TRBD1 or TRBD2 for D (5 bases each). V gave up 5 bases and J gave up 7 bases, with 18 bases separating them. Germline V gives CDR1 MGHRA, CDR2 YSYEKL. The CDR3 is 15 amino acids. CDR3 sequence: CASSTSGTGNNEQFF. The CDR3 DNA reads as TGCGCCAGCAGCACGTCCGGGACGGGAAATAATGAGCAGTTCTTC.

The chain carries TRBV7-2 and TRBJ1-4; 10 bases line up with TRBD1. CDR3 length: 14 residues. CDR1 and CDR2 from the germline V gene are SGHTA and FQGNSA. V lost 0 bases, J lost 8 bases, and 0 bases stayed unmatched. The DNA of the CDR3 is TGTGCCAGCAGCTTAGCGGGACAGGGGGAAAAACTGTTTTTT. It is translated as CASSLAGQGEKLFF. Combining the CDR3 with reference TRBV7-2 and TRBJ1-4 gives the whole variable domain GAGVSQSPSNKVTEKGKDVELRCDPISGHTALYWYRQSLGQGLEFLIYFQGNSAPDKSGLPSDRFSAERTGGSVSTLTIQRTQQEDSAVYLCASSLAGQGEKLFFGSGTQLSVL.

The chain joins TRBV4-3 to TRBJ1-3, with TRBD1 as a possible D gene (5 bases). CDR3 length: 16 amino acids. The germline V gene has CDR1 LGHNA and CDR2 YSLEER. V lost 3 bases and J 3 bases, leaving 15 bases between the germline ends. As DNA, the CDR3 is TGCGCCAGCAGCCAGACTCTCGAGGGGCTTGGAAACACCATATATTTT. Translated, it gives CASSQTLEGLGNTIYF.

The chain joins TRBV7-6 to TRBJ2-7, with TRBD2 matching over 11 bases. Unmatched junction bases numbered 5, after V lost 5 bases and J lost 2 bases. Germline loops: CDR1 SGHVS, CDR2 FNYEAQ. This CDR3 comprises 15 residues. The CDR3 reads CASSNLAGGTYEQYF. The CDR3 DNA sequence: TGTGCCAGCAGCAACCTAGCGGGGGGCACCTACGAGCAGTACTTC.

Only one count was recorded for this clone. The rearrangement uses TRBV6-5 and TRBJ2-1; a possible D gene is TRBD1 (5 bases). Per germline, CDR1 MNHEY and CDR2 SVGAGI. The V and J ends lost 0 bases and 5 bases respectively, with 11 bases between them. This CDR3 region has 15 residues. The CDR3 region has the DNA TGTGCCAGCAGTTACTCGCAGGGTTACGACAATGAGCAGTTCTTC. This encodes CASSYSQGYDNEQFF.

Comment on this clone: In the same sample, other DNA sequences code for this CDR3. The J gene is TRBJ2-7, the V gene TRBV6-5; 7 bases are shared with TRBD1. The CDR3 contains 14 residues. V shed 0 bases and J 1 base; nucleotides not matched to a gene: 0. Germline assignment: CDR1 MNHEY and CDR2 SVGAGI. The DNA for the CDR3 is TGTGCCAGCAGTTACTCGGGACAGTCCTACGAGCAGTACTTC. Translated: CASSYSGQSYEQYF.

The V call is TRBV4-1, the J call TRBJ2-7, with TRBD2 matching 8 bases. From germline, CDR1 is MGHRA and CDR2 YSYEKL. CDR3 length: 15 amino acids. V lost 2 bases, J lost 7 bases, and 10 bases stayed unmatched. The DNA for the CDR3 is TGCGCCAGCAGCCAAAAACTAGCGGAGTTCTATGAGCAGTACTTC. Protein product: CASSQKLAEFYEQYF.

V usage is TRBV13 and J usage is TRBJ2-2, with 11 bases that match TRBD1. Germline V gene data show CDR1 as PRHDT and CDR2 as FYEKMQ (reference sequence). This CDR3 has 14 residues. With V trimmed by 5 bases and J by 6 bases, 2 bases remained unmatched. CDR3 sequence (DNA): TGTGCCAGCAGCCGGGACAGGGGGTCCGGGGAGCTGTTTTTT. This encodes CASSRDRGSGELFF.

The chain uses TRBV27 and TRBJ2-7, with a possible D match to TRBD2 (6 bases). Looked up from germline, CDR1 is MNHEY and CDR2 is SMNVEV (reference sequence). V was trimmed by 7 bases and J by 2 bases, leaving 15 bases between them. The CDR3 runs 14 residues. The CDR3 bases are TGTGCCAGCACCCAGGTGGGGGGAGCCTACGAGCAGTACTTC. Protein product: CASTQVGGAYEQYF.

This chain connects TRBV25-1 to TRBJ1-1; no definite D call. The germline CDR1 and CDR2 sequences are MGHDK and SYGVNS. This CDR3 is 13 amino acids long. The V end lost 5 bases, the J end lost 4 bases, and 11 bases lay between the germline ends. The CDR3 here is CASSTSAGTEAFF. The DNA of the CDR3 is TGTGCCAGCAGTACCTCCGCTGGCACTGAAGCTTTCTTT.

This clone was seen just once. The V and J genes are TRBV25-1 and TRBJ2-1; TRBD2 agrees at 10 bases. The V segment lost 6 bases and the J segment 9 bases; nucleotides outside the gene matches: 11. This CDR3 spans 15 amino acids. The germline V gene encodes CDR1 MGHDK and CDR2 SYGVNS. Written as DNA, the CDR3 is TGTGCCAGCAGCGCCCTAGCGGGGGACTCTGCTGAGCAGTTCTTC. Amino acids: CASSALAGDSAEQFF. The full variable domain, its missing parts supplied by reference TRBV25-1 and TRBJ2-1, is EADIYQTPRYLVIGTGKKITLECSQTMGHDKMYWYQQDPGMELHLIHYSYGVNSTEKGDLSSESTVSRIRTEHFPLTLESARPSHTSQYLCASSALAGDSAEQFFGPGTRLTVL.

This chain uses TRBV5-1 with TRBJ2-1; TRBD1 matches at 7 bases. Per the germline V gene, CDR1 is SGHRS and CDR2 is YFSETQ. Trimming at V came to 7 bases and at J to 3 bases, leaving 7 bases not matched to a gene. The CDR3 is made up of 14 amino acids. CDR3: CASFTGDGYNEQFF. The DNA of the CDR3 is TGCGCCAGCTTTACAGGGGACGGCTACAATGAGCAGTTCTTC.